These 27 T cell receptor beta chains were sequenced from one sample in a study of blood T cell repertoires in COVID-19. Measured with immunoSEQ multiplex PCR; TCRdb has only the in-frame clones, and not every one. The sample holds 98,000 or so clones, around 64% seen once. Sample: peripheral blood. All receptors come from a woman aged 40-49 years with acute or convalescent COVID-19.

This chain joins TRBV5-1 and TRBJ1-2, with 12 positions matching TRBD1. The ends lost 2 bases at V and 6 bases at J; junction bases unmatched: 5. Germline V gene sequence: CDR1 SGHRS, CDR2 YFSETQ. The CDR3 spans 15 residues. CDR3 sequence: CASSFPGTGGDGYTF. The CDR3 nucleotides read TGCGCCAGCAGCTTCCCCGGGACAGGGGGCGATGGCTACACCTTC.

The chain carries TRBV7-3 and TRBJ1-2; D not certain. Germline assignment: CDR1 SGHTA and CDR2 FQGTGA. The CDR3 covers 17 residues. V lost 3 bases to trimming and J lost 0 bases, with 17 bases between them. The CDR3 DNA is TGTGCCAGCAGCTTTAAGCGGACGCAACCGGCTAACTATGGCTACACCTTC. The encoded protein is CASSFKRTQPANYGYTF. Full variable domain (rest looked up from reference TRBV7-3 and TRBJ1-2): GAGVSQTPSNKVTEKGKYVELRCDPISGHTALYWYRQSLGQGPEFLIYFQGTGAADDSGLPNDRFFAVRPEGSVSTLKIQRTERGDSAVYLCASSFKRTQPANYGYTFGSGTRLTVV.

The chain links TRBV12-3 or TRBV12-4 to TRBJ1-2, with D maybe TRBD1 (6 bases). V lost 6 bases, J lost 7 bases, and 9 bases lay in between. This CDR3 contains 11 residues. The CDR3 protein is CASRDSSGYTF. The CDR3 DNA reads as TGTGCCAGCAGGGACAGTTCTGGCTACACCTTC.

This clone turned up a few times. The chain links TRBV27 to TRBJ1-5; D is uncertain. CDR1 and CDR2 (germline): MNHEY, SMNVEV (reference sequence). Trimming stripped 4 bases from V and 9 bases from J, with 13 bases between. This CDR3 comprises 13 residues. Here the CDR3 DNA reads TGTGCCAGCAGTTCGGGCGGGGAATGGCCCCAGCATTTT. This translates into CASSSGGEWPQHF.

This chain connects TRBV6-2 or TRBV6-3 to TRBJ1-1; 7 bases align to TRBD1. Germline V gene lookup returns CDR1 MNHEY and CDR2 SVGEGT. The CDR3 runs to 14 residues. The junction had 7 bases not matched to a gene; V was cut back by 5 bases and J by 4 bases. The CDR3 nucleotides read TGTGCCAGCAGTCATCTGACAGGGAGCACTGAAGCTTTCTTT. It translates to CASSHLTGSTEAFF.

The J gene is TRBJ2-3, the V gene TRBV5-1; 9 nucleotides align to TRBD2. V lost 4 bases, J lost 8 bases, and 11 bases stayed unmatched. CDR1 and CDR2 from the germline V gene are SGHRS and YFSETQ. CDR3 size: 15 residues. DNA for the CDR3: TGCGCCAGCAGCGTCGGCGGGGGGGCCACGGGTACGCAGTATTTT. It specifies CASSVGGGATGTQYF.

This clone was seen only a few times. V and J are TRBV5-1 and TRBJ2-5, with 9 nucleotides matching TRBD1. Losses at the gene ends were 4 bases for V and 4 bases for J; bases not matched to a gene: 8. The CDR3 is 15 amino acids. Germline values: CDR1 SGHRS, CDR2 YFSETQ. Here the CDR3 reads CASSPLGQGGETQYF. The DNA for the CDR3 is TGCGCCAGCAGCCCGTTGGGACAGGGTGGAGAGACCCAGTACTTC.

The rearrangement joins TRBV3-1 (or the pseudogene TRBV3-2) to TRBJ1-6; D ambiguous. The CDR3 runs 13 residues. CDR1 and CDR2 (germline): LGHDT, YNNKEL (reference sequence). V lost 0 bases, J lost 7 bases, and 4 bases lay in between. CDR3 sequence (DNA): TGTGCCAGCAGCCAAGAGCAGAATTCACCCCTCCACTTT. It codes for CASSQEQNSPLHF.

The V gene is TRBV5-1, the J gene TRBJ2-7, with 8 positions matching TRBD1. CDR3 length: 15 amino acids. CDR1 SGHRS and CDR2 YFSETQ come from the germline V gene. The junction had 8 bases not matched to a gene; V was cut back by 3 bases and J by 3 bases. The CDR3 reads CASSWDGQGVYEQYF. CDR3 nucleotide sequence: TGCGCCAGCAGCTGGGACGGACAGGGAGTCTACGAGCAGTACTTC. The entire variable domain, with the rest obtained from reference TRBV5-1 and TRBJ2-7, is as follows: KAGVTQTPRYLIKTRGQQVTLSCSPISGHRSVSWYQQTPGQGLQFLFEYFSETQRNKGNFPGRFSGRQFSNSRSEMNVSTLELGDSALYLCASSWDGQGVYEQYFGPGTRLTVT.

The CDR3 sequence is CASSLAQVSTDTQYF. CDR3 bases: TGTGCCAGCAGCTTGGCACAGGTAAGCACAGATACGCAGTATTTT. This sequence joins TRBV5-4 and TRBJ2-3, with a tentative D call TRBD1 (5 bases). Germline CDR1 reads SGHNT; CDR2 reads YYREEE (reference sequence). V lost 0 bases and J 0 bases, leaving 8 bases between the germline ends. The CDR3 runs to 15 residues.

V is TRBV6-5 and J is TRBJ1-5; D not resolved. Germline values: CDR1 MNHEY, CDR2 SVGAGI. The CDR3 has 15 amino acids. Trimming stripped 7 bases from V and 0 bases from J, with 13 bases between. CDR3 residues: CASKLELYSNQPQHF. The CDR3 nucleotides are TGTGCCAGCAAATTGGAGCTTTATAGCAATCAGCCCCAGCATTTT.

The chain uses TRBV3-1 (or the pseudogene TRBV3-2) and TRBJ1-1; D is unresolved. CDR1 and CDR2 from the germline V gene are LGHDT and YNNKEL (reference sequence). V lost 4 bases to trimming and J lost 0 bases, with 9 bases between them. The CDR3 is 14 amino acids. CDR3 residues: CASSPFGLNTEAFF. CDR3 bases: TGTGCCAGCAGCCCGTTCGGTTTGAACACTGAAGCTTTCTTT.

A single count supports this clone. The chain has TRBV14 and TRBJ2-5; D not certain. The CDR3 has 14 residues. Per the germline V gene, CDR1 is SGHDN and CDR2 is FVKESK. Between the trimmed V and J ends, which lost 4 bases and 2 bases, there was a span of 11 bases. The DNA for the CDR3 is TGTGCCAGCAGCCGAATCCAACTTCAAGAGACCCAGTACTTC. Its translation: CASSRIQLQETQYF.

This clone was counted between two and nine times. The chain recombines TRBV30 with TRBJ1-3, with 8 bases matching TRBD1. V lost 6 bases, J lost 2 bases, and 6 bases stayed unmatched. Germline CDR1 reads GTSNPN; CDR2 reads SVGIG (reference sequence). This CDR3 is built from 14 residues. The CDR3 loop reads CACYRGTPGNTIYF. The CDR3 DNA reads TGTGCCTGTTACAGGGGGACGCCTGGAAACACCATATATTTT.

This clone came up a few times. The V call is TRBV7-9, the J call TRBJ2-7; 8 positions match TRBD1. CDR1 and CDR2 from the germline V gene are SEHNR and FQNEAQ (reference sequence). The CDR3 spans 19 residues. V was pared by 5 bases and J by 2 bases, with 20 bases of the junction left unmatched. The DNA of the CDR3 is TGTGCCAGCAGCCTCCATTATAATGGACAGGGAAGGTCCGCCTACGAGCAGTACTTC. Amino acid sequence: CASSLHYNGQGRSAYEQYF.

The J gene is TRBJ1-2, the V gene TRBV12-3 or TRBV12-4; a weak D match, TRBD1 (5 bases). The V end was cut by 7 bases, the J end by 8 bases, with 17 bases between. The CDR3 spans 13 residues. In nucleotides, the CDR3 is TGTGCCAGCACCCCCCAGGGTGCTCGGGGCTACACCTTC. Translation: CASTPQGARGYTF.

A single count supports this clone. The J gene is TRBJ2-7, the V gene TRBV6-2 or TRBV6-3; D is ambiguous. The CDR3 totals 16 residues. Germline V lookup: CDR1 MNHEY, CDR2 SVGEGT. V lost 4 bases, J lost 3 bases, and 19 bases lay in between. Written as DNA, the CDR3 is TGTGCCAGCAGTTCCGTATACCAGGTACCAATCTACGAGCAGTACTTC. Translated: CASSSVYQVPIYEQYF.

The J gene is TRBJ2-5, the V gene TRBV5-1; D might be TRBD2 (5 bases). This CDR3 is built from 13 residues. Germline V gene data show CDR1 as SGHRS and CDR2 as YFSETQ. Trimming shortened V by 0 bases and J by 5 bases, and 8 bases separated the two germline ends. CDR3 region: CASSLEGDETQYF. In nucleotides, the CDR3 is TGCGCCAGCAGCTTGGAGGGAGACGAGACCCAGTACTTC.

V usage is TRBV6-5 and J usage is TRBJ2-3, with TRBD2 matching over 7 bases. CDR1 and CDR2 from the germline V gene are MNHEY and SVGAGI. Germline trimming cut 6 bases from V and 2 bases from J; bases unmatched to any gene: 8. The CDR3 has 15 amino acids. In nucleotides, the CDR3 is TGTGCCAGCAGATCGGGGGGAGGGCCCACAGATACGCAGTATTTT. This translates into CASRSGGGPTDTQYF.

This clone was recorded only once. This chain uses TRBV19 with TRBJ1-2; TRBD1 is a possible D gene (6 bases). CDR3 length: 14 amino acids. V lost 6 bases and J lost 4, with 15 bases in between. CDR1 and CDR2 (germline): LNHDA, SQIVND (reference sequence). CDR3 protein: CASSHRDLAYGYTF. The CDR3 nucleotides read TGTGCCAGTAGCCACAGGGACCTGGCCTATGGCTACACCTTC.

J is TRBJ2-7 and V is TRBV28, with D tentatively TRBD1 (6 bases). Trimming cost V 4 bases and J 3 bases, with 13 bases left between them. CDR1 is MDHEN, CDR2 SYDVKM, per germline. The CDR3 extends over 14 amino acids. CDR3 bases: TGTGCCAGCAGTTCCCCTCTGGACAGCTACGAGCAGTACTTC. Protein: CASSSPLDSYEQYF.

V usage is TRBV7-3 and J usage is TRBJ2-3; no reliable D call. This CDR3 spans 13 amino acids. Per germline, CDR1 SGHTA and CDR2 FQGTGA. Trimming stripped 6 bases from V and 3 bases from J, with 10 bases between. CDR3 loop: CASSSTGTDTQYF. DNA of the CDR3: TGTGCCAGCAGTTCCACCGGGACAGATACGCAGTATTTT.

The gene calls are TRBV3-1 (or the pseudogene TRBV3-2) and TRBJ2-3; 7 nucleotides line up with TRBD2. The CDR3 loop spans 16 amino acids. V was clipped by 0 bases and J by 1 base; unmatched bases: 4. From germline, CDR1 is LGHDT and CDR2 YNNKEL (reference sequence). DNA of the CDR3: TGTGCCAGCAGCCAAGATCTCGCGGGGGGCACAGATACGCAGTATTTT. It codes for CASSQDLAGGTDTQYF.

This clone turned up a few times. Different DNA sequences within this sample yield the same CDR3. CDR3 residues: CASTRDRGVAYGYTF. The CDR3 region has the DNA TGTGCCAGTACCCGGGACAGGGGGGTCGCCTATGGCTACACCTTC. The J gene is TRBJ1-2, the V gene TRBV19; 11 nucleotides match TRBD1. Germline loops: CDR1 LNHDA, CDR2 SQIVND (reference sequence). The CDR3 totals 15 residues. J lost 4 bases, V lost 7 bases, and 8 bases had no gene match.

This chain links TRBV21-1 with TRBJ1-1; the table assigns TRBD1, which was not confirmed against the DNA. TRBV21-1 is classified as a pseudogene. The CDR3 extends over 15 amino acids. The DNA for the CDR3 is TGTGCCAGCAGCCCCAGGGCTCCCCTCAAGACTGAAGCTTTCTTT. This gives the protein CASSPRAPLKTEAFF.

J is TRBJ1-3 and V is TRBV5-1; 7 positions match TRBD1. The CDR3 is 14 amino acids. CDR1 is SGHRS and CDR2 is YFSETQ in the germline V gene. Trimming removed 4 bases from V and 2 bases from J; junction bases left unmatched: 3. For the CDR3, the DNA is TGCGCCAGCAGCGCCGACAGGGCTGGAAACACCATATATTTT. Its protein is CASSADRAGNTIYF.

This clone has a handful of counts. The chain couples TRBV18 to TRBJ2-2; maybe TRBD1 (6 bases). This CDR3 contains 17 residues. Trimming took 2 bases from V and 5 from J, leaving 18 bases between them. In germline, CDR1 is KGHSH, CDR2 LQKENI. The CDR3 bases are TGTGCCAGCTCACCAACAATAAACAGGGCCGGGACCGGGGAGCTGTTTTTT. Encoded protein: CASSPTINRAGTGELFF.